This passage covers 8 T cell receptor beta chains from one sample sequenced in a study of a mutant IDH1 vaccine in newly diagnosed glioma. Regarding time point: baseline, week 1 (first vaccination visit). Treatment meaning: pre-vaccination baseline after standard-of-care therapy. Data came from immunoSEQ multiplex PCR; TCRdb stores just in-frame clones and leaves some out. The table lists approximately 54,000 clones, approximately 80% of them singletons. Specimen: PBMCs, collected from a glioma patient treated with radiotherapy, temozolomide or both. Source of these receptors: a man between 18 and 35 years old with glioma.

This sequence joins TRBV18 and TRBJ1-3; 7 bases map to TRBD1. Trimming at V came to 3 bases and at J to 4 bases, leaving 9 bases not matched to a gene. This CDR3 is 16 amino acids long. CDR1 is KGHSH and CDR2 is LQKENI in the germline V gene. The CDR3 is CASSPQDRHVGNTIYF. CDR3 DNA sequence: TGTGCCAGCTCACCGCAGGACAGGCATGTCGGAAACACCATATATTTT. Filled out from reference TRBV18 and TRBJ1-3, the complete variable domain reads NAGVMQNPRHLVRRRGQEARLRCSPMKGHSHVYWYRQLPEEGLKFMVYLQKENIIDESGMPKERFSAEFPKEGPSILRIQQVVRGDSAAYFCASSPQDRHVGNTIYFGEGSWLTVV.

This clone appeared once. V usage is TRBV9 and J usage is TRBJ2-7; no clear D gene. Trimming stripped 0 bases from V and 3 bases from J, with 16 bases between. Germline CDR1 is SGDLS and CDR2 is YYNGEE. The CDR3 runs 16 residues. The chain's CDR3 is CASSVAGNEIYYEQYF. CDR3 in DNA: TGTGCCAGCAGCGTAGCGGGTAACGAGATATACTACGAGCAGTACTTC.

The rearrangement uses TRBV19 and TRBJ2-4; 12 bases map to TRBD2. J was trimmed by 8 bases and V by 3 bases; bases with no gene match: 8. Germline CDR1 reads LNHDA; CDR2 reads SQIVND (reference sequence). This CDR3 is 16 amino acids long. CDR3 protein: CASSMRTSGKVDIQYF. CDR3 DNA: TGTGCCAGTAGTATGAGGACTAGCGGGAAGGTAGACATTCAGTACTTC. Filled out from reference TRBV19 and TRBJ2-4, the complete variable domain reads DGGITQSPKYLFRKEGQNVTLSCEQNLNHDAMYWYRQDPGQGLRLIYYSQIVNDFQKGDIAEGYSVSREKKESFPLTVTSAQKNPTAFYLCASSMRTSGKVDIQYFGAGTRLSVL.

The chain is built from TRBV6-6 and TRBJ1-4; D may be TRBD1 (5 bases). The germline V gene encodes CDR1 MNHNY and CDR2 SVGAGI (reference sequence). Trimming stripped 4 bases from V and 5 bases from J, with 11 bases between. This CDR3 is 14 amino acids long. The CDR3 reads CASSSQGSNEKLFF. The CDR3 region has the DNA TGTGCCAGCAGTTCGCAGGGATCGAATGAAAAACTGTTTTTT.

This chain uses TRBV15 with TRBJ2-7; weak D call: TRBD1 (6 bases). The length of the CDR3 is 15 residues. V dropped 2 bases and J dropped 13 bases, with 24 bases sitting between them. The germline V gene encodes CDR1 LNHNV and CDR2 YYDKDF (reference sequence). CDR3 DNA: TGTGCCACCAGCAGACAACAGGGTATAGCCAACCGCGTTTACTTC. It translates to CATSRQQGIANRVYF.

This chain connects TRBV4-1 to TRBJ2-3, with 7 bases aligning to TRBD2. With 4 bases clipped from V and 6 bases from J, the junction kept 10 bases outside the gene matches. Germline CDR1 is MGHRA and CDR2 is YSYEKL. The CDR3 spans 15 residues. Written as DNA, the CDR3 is TGCGCCAGCAGCCGTCTAGCTGTGGGGGGGGATACGCAGTATTTT. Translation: CASSRLAVGGDTQYF.

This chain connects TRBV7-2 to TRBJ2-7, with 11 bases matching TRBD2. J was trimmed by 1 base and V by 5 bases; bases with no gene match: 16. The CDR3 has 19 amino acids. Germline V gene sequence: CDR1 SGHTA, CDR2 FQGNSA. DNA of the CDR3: TGTGCCAGCAGCCGTTATGCCGCTACTAGCGGGAGAGGGTCCTACGAGCAGTACTTC. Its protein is CASSRYAATSGRGSYEQYF. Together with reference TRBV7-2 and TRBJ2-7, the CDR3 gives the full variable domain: GAGVSQSPSNKVTEKGKDVELRCDPISGHTALYWYRQSLGQGLEFLIYFQGNSAPDKSGLPSDRFSAERTGGSVSTLTIQRTQQEDSAVYLCASSRYAATSGRGSYEQYFGPGTRLTVT.

The CDR3 spells CSVEGSAGYTF. The CDR3 region has the DNA TGCAGCGTTGAAGGCTCGGCTGGCTACACCTTC. This sequence joins TRBV29-1 and TRBJ1-2; D not certain. This CDR3 has 11 amino acids. V gave up 1 base and J gave up 7 bases, with 7 bases separating them. Per germline, CDR1 SQVTM and CDR2 ANQGSEA.